Described below is a single TCR beta chain sequence and its context. Its antigen is still unknown. This sample was included in a study of cytomegalovirus exposure and HLA in healthy donors. Study-level information: Per a later analysis, the approximately 690 first-cohort and under 150 validation repertoires shared one platform.

Whole-study results and caveats: Listed as cytomegalovirus-associated were 150 or so TCR beta chains. Subsequent analysis of the 110 or so validation repertoires found a tendency for first-cohort TCR clusters to co-occur.

The data were produced by immunoSEQ multiplex PCR, yet TCRdb's version contains in-frame clones alone and is incomplete. The table has about 160,000 clones, approximately 86% seen once. The donors were in the roughly 130-subject validation cohort, distinct from the approximately 730-subject first cohort. The sequenced material came from PBMCs. This sequence was found in a woman aged 18-30 years in good health and CMV-seronegative.

In DNA form, the CDR3 reads TGTGCCAGCAGATCCCGGGACTTCCTCTCCTACGAGCAGTACTTC. Translating gives CASRSRDFLSYEQYF. This chain links TRBV2 with TRBJ2-7; possible D gene TRBD2, 6 bases. Germline V gene data show CDR1 as SNHLY and CDR2 as FYNNEI. The CDR3 spans 15 residues. V lost 6 bases and J 0 bases, leaving 15 bases between the germline ends. The full variable domain, its missing parts supplied by reference TRBV2 and TRBJ2-7, is EPEVTQTPSHQVTQMGQEVILRCVPISNHLYFYWYRQILGQKVEFLVSFYNNEISEKSEIFDDQFSVERPDGSNFTLKIRSTKLEDSAMYFCASRSRDFLSYEQYFGPGTRLTVT.